The entry below describes one T cell receptor (beta chain). Its antigen remains unknown. The data are from a study of a mutant IDH1 vaccine in newly diagnosed glioma. On the study more broadly: Vaccine administration was initiated 4-6 weeks following radiotherapy alone, or with temozolomide cycles.

The CDR3 length is 14 residues. CDR1 is LNHDA and CDR2 is SQIVND in the germline V gene (reference sequence). Trimming cost V 6 bases and J 3 bases, with 14 bases left between them. Time point noted: week 35, safety follow-up. Vaccine doses each comprised 300 ug of mutant IDH1 20-mer peptide, with topical imiquimod. Each tumor in the donors was a new WHO grade 3 or 4 astrocytoma, IDH1-mutant and ATRX-lost. Sequencing was performed with immunoSEQ multiplex PCR; in TCRdb, only in-frame clones are kept and a portion is missing. The sample carries tens of thousands of clones, roughly four fifths recorded once.

Sequencing was performed on PBMCs, taken from a glioma patient whose treatment included an IDH1 peptide vaccine. The chain joins TRBV19 to TRBJ1-2; D may be TRBD1 (6 bases). The sequence was collected from a man aged 35 to 55 with glioma. CDR3: CASSPHRDHYGYTF. The CDR3 nucleotides are TGTGCCAGTAGCCCGCACAGGGATCACTATGGCTACACCTTC. The full variable domain, its missing parts supplied by reference TRBV19 and TRBJ1-2, is DGGITQSPKYLFRKEGQNVTLSCEQNLNHDAMYWYRQDPGQGLRLIYYSQIVNDFQKGDIAEGYSVSREKKESFPLTVTSAQKNPTAFYLCASSPHRDHYGYTFGSGTRLTVV.